The present T cell receptor beta chain was sequenced within a study of T cell responses to AZD1222 COVID-19 vaccine. Details on this clone: Its antigen remains unidentified.

Study-level results: Vaccine-associated CD4 TCRs ranged over spike, dominating at 160-218 and 743-854. Baseline serostatus was positive in only six AZD1222 recipients. It was only after the peak T cell response that any repertoires were sampled.

Method: immunoSEQ multiplex PCR; TCRdb's copy keeps in-frame clones and lacks some. The profile covers 150,000 to 200,000 clones, with approximately 90% appearing a single time and around 1% taken by the ten largest. CDR1 and CDR2 (germline): SEHNR, FQNEAQ (reference sequence). V lost 5 bases and J 0 bases, leaving 14 bases between the germline ends. This CDR3 has 15 residues. This sample comprised peripheral blood, obtained 28 days after the second AZD1222 dose. The chain carries TRBV7-9 and TRBJ2-7; maybe TRBD2 (6 bases). The clonotype comes from an adult who received the AZD1222 COVID-19 vaccine. CDR3 residues: CASSPWRGDSYEQYF. CDR3 nucleotides: TGTGCCAGCAGCCCCTGGAGGGGAGACTCCTACGAGCAGTACTTC.